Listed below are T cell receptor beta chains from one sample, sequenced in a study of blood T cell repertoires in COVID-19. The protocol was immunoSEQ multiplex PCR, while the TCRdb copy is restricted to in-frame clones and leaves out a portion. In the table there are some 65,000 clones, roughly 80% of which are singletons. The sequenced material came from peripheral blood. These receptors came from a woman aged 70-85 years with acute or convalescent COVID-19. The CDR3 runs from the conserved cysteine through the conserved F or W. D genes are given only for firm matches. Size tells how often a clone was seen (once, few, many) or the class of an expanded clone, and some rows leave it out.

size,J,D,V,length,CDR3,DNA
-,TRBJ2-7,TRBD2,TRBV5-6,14,CASSLIAGGREQYF,TGTGCCAGCAGCTTGATAGCGGGGGGGCGCGAGCAGTACTTC
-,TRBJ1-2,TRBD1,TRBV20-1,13,CSASRDRDYGYTF,TGCAGTGCTAGTCGGGACAGGGACTATGGCTACACCTTC
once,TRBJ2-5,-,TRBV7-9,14,CASSSGQIQETQYF,TGTGCCAGCAGCTCTGGACAAATCCAAGAGACCCAGTACTTC
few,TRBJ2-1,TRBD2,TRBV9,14,CASSRGGSYNEQFF,TGTGCCAGCAGCCGGGGGGGCTCCTACAATGAGCAGTTCTTC
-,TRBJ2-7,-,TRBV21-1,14,CASSNRDPCYEQYF,TGTGCCAGCAGCAACCGGGATCCCTGCTACGAGCAGTACTTC
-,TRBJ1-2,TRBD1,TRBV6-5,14,CASSSDRAHYGYTF,TGTGCCAGCAGTTCGGACAGGGCCCACTATGGCTACACCTTC
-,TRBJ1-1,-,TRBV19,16,CASSIVGVAGPAEAFF,TGTGCCAGTAGTATAGTTGGAGTCGCGGGGCCGGCTGAAGCTTTCTTT
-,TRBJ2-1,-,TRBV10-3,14,CAISPGGPGSEQFF,TGTGCCATCAGCCCCGGGGGGCCCGGCAGTGAGCAGTTCTTC
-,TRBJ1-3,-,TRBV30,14,CAWKRGISGNTIYF,TGTGCCTGGAAACGGGGGATCTCTGGAAACACCATATATTTT
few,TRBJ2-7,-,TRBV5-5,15,CASSLEGASLRGQYF,TGTGCCAGCAGCTTGGAGGGAGCATCCCTACGAGGGCAGTACTTC
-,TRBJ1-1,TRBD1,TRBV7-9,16,CASSPPIQGANTEAFF,TGTGCCAGCAGCCCACCAATACAGGGGGCGAACACTGAAGCTTTCTTT
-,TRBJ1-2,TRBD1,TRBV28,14,CASRTGTGGYGYTF,TGTGCCAGCAGAACCGGGACAGGGGGCTATGGCTACACCTTC
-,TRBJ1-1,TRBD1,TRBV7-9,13,CASIGDRDSKAFF,TGTGCCAGCATCGGGGACAGGGACTCCAAAGCTTTCTTT
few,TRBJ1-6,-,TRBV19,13,CAVSRGGGSPLHF,TGTGCCGTGTCTAGGGGCGGTGGGTCACCCCTCCACTTT
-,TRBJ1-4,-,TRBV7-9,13,CASTTGAGEKLFF,TGTGCCAGCACCACCGGGGCGGGGGAAAAACTGTTTTTT
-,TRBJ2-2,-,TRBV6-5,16,CASSYSHDSPTGELFF,TGTGCCAGCAGTTACTCTCACGACTCACCCACCGGGGAGCTGTTTTTT
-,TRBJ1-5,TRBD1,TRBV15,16,CATSRSGTAINQPQHF,TGTGCCACCAGCAGATCCGGGACAGCGATCAATCAGCCCCAGCATTTT
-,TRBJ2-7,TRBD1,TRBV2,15,CASSINPGQGSEQYF,TGTGCCAGCAGTATTAATCCGGGACAGGGGTCCGAGCAGTACTTC
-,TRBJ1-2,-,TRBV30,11,CAWTAEAGYTF,TGTGCCTGGACCGCCGAGGCTGGCTACACCTTC
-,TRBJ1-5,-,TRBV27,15,CASSPIQGPNQPQHF,TGTGCCAGCAGTCCCATCCAGGGGCCCAATCAGCCCCAGCATTTT
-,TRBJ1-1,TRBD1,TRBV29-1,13,CSARDRVGTEAFF,TGCAGCGCTCGCGACAGGGTAGGCACTGAAGCTTTCTTT
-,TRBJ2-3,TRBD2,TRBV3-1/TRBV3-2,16,CASSQGGAGRTDTQYF,TGTGCCAGCAGCCAAGGGGGAGCGGGGCGCACAGATACGCAGTATTTT
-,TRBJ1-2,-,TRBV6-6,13,CASSQLPSTGYTF,TGTGCCAGCAGTCAACTGCCTTCCACTGGCTACACCTTC
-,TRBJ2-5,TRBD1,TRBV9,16,CASSPGQGKYQETQYF,TGTGCCAGCAGCCCCGGACAGGGAAAGTACCAAGAGACCCAGTACTTC
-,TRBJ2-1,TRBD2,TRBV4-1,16,CASSQTMRLAGDEQFF,TGCGCCAGCAGCCAAACTATGCGACTAGCGGGGGATGAGCAGTTCTTC
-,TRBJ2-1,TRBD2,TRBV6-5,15,CASRSSGGAYNEQFF,TGTGCCAGCAGGAGTAGCGGGGGGGCCTACAATGAGCAGTTCTTC
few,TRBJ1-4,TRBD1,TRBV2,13,CASTDRVFEKLFF,TGTGCCAGCACCGACAGGGTCTTTGAAAAACTGTTTTTT
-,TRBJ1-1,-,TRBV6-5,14,CASRGVLQGTEAFF,TGTGCCAGCAGAGGCGTACTACAGGGCACTGAAGCTTTCTTT
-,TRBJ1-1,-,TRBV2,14,CASKQGAMNTEAFF,TGTGCCAGCAAACAAGGGGCTATGAACACTGAAGCTTTCTTT
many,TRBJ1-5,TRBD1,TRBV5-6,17,CASSLLGDSYSNQPQHF,TGTGCCAGCAGCTTGCTTGGGGACAGTTATAGCAATCAGCCCCAGCATTTT
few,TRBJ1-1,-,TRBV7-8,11,CASSGLTEAFF,TGTGCCAGCAGCGGCCTGACTGAAGCTTTCTTT
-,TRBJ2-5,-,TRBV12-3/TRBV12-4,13,CASSEGDQETQYF,TGTGCCAGCAGCGAGGGGGACCAAGAGACCCAGTACTTC
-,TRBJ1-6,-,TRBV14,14,CASSQEHANSPLHF,TGTGCCAGCAGCCAAGAACATGCTAATTCACCCCTCCACTTT
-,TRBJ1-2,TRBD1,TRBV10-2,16,CASRGQGTGIRYGYTF,TGCGCCAGCAGAGGTCAAGGGACAGGGATACGCTATGGCTACACCTTC
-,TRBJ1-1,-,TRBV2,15,CASSPVQLQGTEAFF,TGTGCCAGCAGCCCAGTACAGTTACAGGGCACTGAAGCTTTCTTT
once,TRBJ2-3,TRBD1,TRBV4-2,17,CASSPQPGTGSTDTQYF,TGTGCCAGCAGCCCCCAGCCCGGGACAGGGAGCACAGATACGCAGTATTTT
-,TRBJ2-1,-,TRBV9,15,CASSVEGSQGDEQFF,TGTGCCAGCAGCGTAGAGGGGTCTCAAGGGGATGAGCAGTTCTTC
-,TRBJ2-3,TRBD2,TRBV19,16,CASSPYSGGLGDTQYF,TGTGCCAGTAGTCCCTATAGCGGGGGGCTGGGAGATACGCAGTATTTT
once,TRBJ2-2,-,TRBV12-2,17,CASRPLREVENTGELFF,TGTGCAAGTCGCCCCTTGAGGGAAGTTGAGAACACCGGGGAGCTGTTTTTT
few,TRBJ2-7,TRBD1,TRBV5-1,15,CASSLDGTGAYEQYF,TGCGCCAGCAGCTTGGATGGGACAGGGGCCTACGAGCAGTACTTC
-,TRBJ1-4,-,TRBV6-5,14,CASFRGHPNEKLFF,TGTGCCAGCTTTCGTGGACACCCGAATGAAAAACTGTTTTTT
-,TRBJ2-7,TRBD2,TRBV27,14,CASSDPGGAGEQYF,TGTGCCAGCAGTGATCCGGGGGGGGCCGGGGAGCAGTACTTC
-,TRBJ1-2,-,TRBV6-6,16,CASSYSSLSGNYGYTF,TGTGCCAGCAGTTACTCGAGTCTCAGCGGCAACTATGGCTACACCTTC
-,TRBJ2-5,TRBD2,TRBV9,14,CASSVGGRQETQYF,TGTGCCAGCAGCGTCGGGGGGAGGCAAGAGACCCAGTACTTC
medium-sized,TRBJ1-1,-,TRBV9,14,CASSVGGAGFAAFF,TGTGCCAGCAGCGTAGGAGGTGCGGGATTTGCCGCTTTCTTT
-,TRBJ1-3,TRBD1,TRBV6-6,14,CASKQGASGNTIYF,TGTGCCAGCAAACAGGGGGCATCCGGAAACACCATATATTTT
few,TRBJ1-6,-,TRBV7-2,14,CASSQTGSNSPLHF,TGTGCCAGCAGCCAAACAGGGAGTAATTCACCCCTCCACTTT
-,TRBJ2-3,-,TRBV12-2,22,CASRLIERAWLAGSVGTDTQYF,TGTGCAAGTCGCTTAATTGAGAGGGCCTGGCTAGCGGGGTCAGTGGGCACAGATACGCAGTATTTT
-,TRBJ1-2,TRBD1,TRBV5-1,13,CASSFSTGYGYTF,TGCGCCAGCAGCTTTTCGACAGGGTACGGCTACACCTTC
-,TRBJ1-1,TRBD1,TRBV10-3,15,CAITSGTDPNTEAFF,TGTGCCATCACCTCCGGGACAGACCCGAACACTGAAGCTTTCTTT
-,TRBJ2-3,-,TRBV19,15,CASSTLRTVTDTQYF,TGTGCCAGTAGTACCCTCCGGACAGTCACAGATACGCAGTATTTT
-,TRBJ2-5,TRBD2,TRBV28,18,CASSLGGTSVVWEETQYF,TGTGCCAGCAGTTTAGGAGGGACTAGCGTTGTATGGGAAGAGACCCAGTACTTC
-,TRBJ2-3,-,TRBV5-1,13,CASSPSSTDTQYF,TGCGCCAGCAGCCCCTCTAGCACAGATACGCAGTATTTT
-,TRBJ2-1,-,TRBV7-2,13,CASSTDYYNEQFF,TGTGCCAGCAGTACTGACTACTACAATGAGCAGTTCTTC
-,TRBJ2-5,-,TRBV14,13,CASSQDSFETQYF,TGTGCCAGCAGCCAAGATTCGTTTGAGACCCAGTACTTC
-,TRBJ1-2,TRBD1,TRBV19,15,CASSISDRGNYGYTF,TGTGCCAGTAGTATTTCGGACAGGGGAAACTATGGCTACACCTTC